This T cell receptor beta chain emerged from a study of cytomegalovirus exposure and HLA in healthy donors. V was pared by 7 bases and J by 0 bases, with 10 bases between. The germline V gene has CDR1 MNHEY and CDR2 SMNVEV (reference sequence). This CDR3 spans 15 amino acids. The PCR had 60 Vbeta and 13 Jbeta primers. Sequencing was performed with immunoSEQ multiplex PCR; in TCRdb, only in-frame clones are kept and a portion is missing. The sample consists of around 130,000 clones, 60% to 85% of them appearing once. Sequenced sample: PBMCs. V is TRBV27 and J is TRBJ2-6, with a weak D call TRBD2 (5 bases). The TCR comes from a man in his thirties or forties in good health and CMV-seronegative. CDR3 bases: TGTGCCAGCACCCGAGGGATCTCTGGGGCCAACGTCCTGACTTTC. Its translation: CASTRGISGANVLTF.